The 21 T cell receptor beta chains in this list originate from one sample, sequenced in a study of blood T cell repertoires in COVID-19. Libraries were prepared by immunoSEQ multiplex PCR; TCRdb keeps only in-frame clonotypes and omits some of them. The table has roughly 71,000 clones, approximately 82% seen once. The sequenced material came from peripheral blood. The receptors were sampled from a woman older than 75 with acute or convalescent COVID-19.

V gene TRBV19 combines with J gene TRBJ2-5; tentatively, D is TRBD1 (5 bases). This CDR3 is built from 14 residues. V was cut by 2 bases and J by 2 bases, with 9 bases left in between. The germline gives CDR1 LNHDA, CDR2 SQIVND (reference sequence). The CDR3 coding sequence is TGTGCCAGTAGTATAAATAGGGGACAAGAGACCCAGTACTTC. This codes for CASSINRGQETQYF.

This rearrangement joins TRBV9 to TRBJ2-2; TRBD2 matches 10 bases. This CDR3 is built from 16 residues. With V trimmed by 0 bases and J by 6 bases, 5 bases remained unmatched. Looked up from germline, CDR1 is SGDLS and CDR2 is YYNGEE. The CDR3 loop reads CASSVGSGGAPGELFF. The CDR3 DNA reads TGTGCCAGCAGCGTAGGGAGCGGGGGGGCCCCCGGGGAGCTGTTTTTT.

This clone was observed a handful of times. This chain joins TRBV9 and TRBJ1-2; possible D gene TRBD1, 5 bases. The ends were cut back, 0 bases at V and 2 bases at J, with 5 bases in the middle. This CDR3 contains 13 residues. Germline V lookup: CDR1 SGDLS, CDR2 YYNGEE. CDR3 region: CASSVDRNYGYTF. The DNA of the CDR3 is TGTGCCAGCAGCGTAGACAGGAACTATGGCTACACCTTC.

This rearrangement joins TRBV28 to TRBJ1-4; a weak D match, TRBD1 (5 bases). This CDR3 contains 16 residues. From germline, CDR1 is MDHEN and CDR2 SYDVKM. V lost 1 base to trimming and J lost 0 bases, with 9 bases between them. The CDR3 spells CASSLYGTTTNEKLFF. DNA of the CDR3: TGTGCCAGCAGTTTATATGGGACTACAACTAATGAAAAACTGTTTTTT.

This chain connects TRBV28 to TRBJ1-2, with 8 bases lining up with TRBD1. V lost 10 bases, J lost 0 bases, and 7 bases stayed unmatched. The CDR3 has 14 residues. Germline V lookup: CDR1 MDHEN, CDR2 SYDVKM. The CDR3 region has the DNA TGTGCCACTAGACCACAGGGGGCTAACTATGGCTACACCTTC. Protein product: CATRPQGANYGYTF.

The chain links TRBV28 to TRBJ2-7, with D possibly TRBD1 on 5 matching bases. Germline assignment: CDR1 MDHEN and CDR2 SYDVKM. V lost 3 bases and J 6 bases, leaving 6 bases between the germline ends. The CDR3 has 11 residues. The CDR3 loop is CASSLGLEQYF. The CDR3 DNA reads as TGTGCCAGCAGTTTGGGGCTCGAGCAGTACTTC.

The chain recombines TRBV30 with TRBJ2-7; 11 bases fit TRBD1. The CDR3 has 16 amino acids. With 0 bases clipped from V and 3 bases from J, the junction kept 7 bases outside the gene matches. Germline V gene lookup returns CDR1 GTSNPN and CDR2 SVGIG (reference sequence). The chain's CDR3 is CAWSVFAGTGGYEQYF. CDR3 DNA sequence: TGTGCCTGGAGTGTATTCGCCGGGACAGGGGGCTACGAGCAGTACTTC. The full variable domain, rest sourced from reference TRBV30 and TRBJ2-7, is SQTIHQWPATLVQPVGSPLSLECTVEGTSNPNLYWYRQAAGRGLQLLFYSVGIGQISSEVPQNLSASRPQDRQFILSSKKLLLSDSGFYLCAWSVFAGTGGYEQYFGPGTRLTVT.

The rearrangement joins TRBV5-4 to TRBJ1-1; D uncertain. The ends were cut back, 4 bases at V and 11 bases at J, with 18 bases in the middle. Looked up from germline, CDR1 is SGHNT and CDR2 is YYREEE (reference sequence). CDR3 length equals 13 residues. CDR3 in amino acids: CASSQPGGFGAFF. DNA for the CDR3: TGTGCCAGCAGCCAACCAGGAGGATTCGGGGCTTTCTTT.

The V and J genes are TRBV7-6 and TRBJ2-5; 11 positions agree with TRBD1. CDR3 length equals 15 residues. V was pared by 0 bases and J by 4 bases, with 1 base of the junction left unmatched. The germline V gene encodes CDR1 SGHVS and CDR2 FNYEAQ. Here the CDR3 DNA reads TGTGCCAGCAGCTTAGCGGGGACAGGGGGAGAGACCCAGTACTTC. This translates into CASSLAGTGGETQYF.

This sequence joins TRBV21-1 and TRBJ2-7; TRBD2, the table's D call, was not compared with the DNA. TRBV21-1 is assigned pseudogene status. The CDR3 runs to 11 residues. Written as DNA, the CDR3 is TGTGCCAGCAGTCTTTCCTACGAGCAGTACTTC. This translates into CASSLSYEQYF.

V and J are TRBV6-4 and TRBJ2-1; 8 bases match TRBD1. Germline-derived CDR1 and CDR2 are MRHNA and SNTAGT. V gave up 4 bases and J gave up 2 bases; unmatched junction bases: 4. The CDR3 length is 15 residues. CDR3 nucleotides: TGTGCCAGCAGTGTGGGACAGGCTACCTACAATGAGCAGTTCTTC. Its protein is CASSVGQATYNEQFF.

This chain uses TRBV5-6 with TRBJ2-5, with D possibly TRBD2 on 6 matching bases. The CDR3 contains 16 residues. Trimming pared 3 bases from V and 5 bases from J, leaving 20 bases between. The V gene's germline CDR1 is SGHDT and CDR2 YYEEEE. The CDR3 spells CASSCRDSLSPETQYF. In nucleotides, the CDR3 is TGTGCCAGCAGCTGCCGGGACTCTCTTTCACCGGAGACCCAGTACTTC.

V is TRBV3-1 (or the pseudogene TRBV3-2) and J is TRBJ2-7; 9 nucleotides align to TRBD1. J was trimmed by 6 bases and V by 2 bases; bases with no gene match: 20. The CDR3 spans 19 residues. Germline values: CDR1 LGHDT, CDR2 YNNKEL (reference sequence). The CDR3 region is CASSQTFNPPGQGGREQYF. Here the CDR3 DNA reads TGTGCCAGCAGCCAAACTTTTAATCCACCGGGACAGGGAGGACGCGAGCAGTACTTC.

The rearrangement uses TRBV6-5 and TRBJ2-7, with 8 bases matching TRBD1. J lost 4 bases, V lost 5 bases, and 7 bases had no gene match. Germline values: CDR1 MNHEY, CDR2 SVGAGI. The CDR3 is 14 amino acids. CDR3 amino acids: CASSPGTGEYEQYF. The DNA for the CDR3 is TGTGCCAGCAGTCCCGGGACAGGAGAGTACGAGCAGTACTTC.

This rearrangement joins TRBV30 to TRBJ1-1, with a possible D match to TRBD1 (6 bases). The CDR3 has 14 residues. Germline V gives CDR1 GTSNPN, CDR2 SVGIG (reference sequence). V was pared by 4 bases and J by 5 bases, with 17 bases between. As DNA, the CDR3 is TGTGCCTGGACCGTTACAGGGTCGCCTACTGAAGCTTTCTTT. Translating gives CAWTVTGSPTEAFF.

The chain couples TRBV19 to TRBJ2-1, with D tentatively TRBD2 (5 bases). V was trimmed by 5 bases and J by 3 bases, leaving 11 bases between them. The CDR3 totals 14 residues. Germline CDR1 reads LNHDA; CDR2 reads SQIVND (reference sequence). CDR3 amino acids: CASSPRGLYNEQFF. For the CDR3, the DNA is TGTGCCAGTAGTCCCCGAGGGCTCTACAATGAGCAGTTCTTC.

The rearrangement uses TRBV27 and TRBJ2-1; a weak D match, TRBD2 (6 bases). This CDR3 has 15 residues. Germline CDR1 MNHEY, CDR2 SMNVEV (reference sequence). Trimming shortened V by 6 bases and J by 0 bases, and 12 bases separated the two germline ends. This chain's CDR3 is CASSRDSSSYNEQFF. CDR3 in DNA: TGTGCCAGCAGCAGGGACTCCAGCTCCTACAATGAGCAGTTCTTC.

J is TRBJ1-5 and V is TRBV19, with D tentatively TRBD1 (5 bases). This CDR3 region has 13 residues. Germline V CDR1 and CDR2: LNHDA, SQIVND (reference sequence). Trimming removed 3 bases at V and 7 bases at J, with 10 bases between. The CDR3: CASSIWGRQPQHF. The CDR3 bases are TGTGCCAGTAGTATTTGGGGGAGGCAGCCCCAGCATTTT.

The CDR3 DNA reads as TGTGCCAGCAGTTTCCGGACAGGGGATGACTATGGCTACACCTTC. It codes for CASSFRTGDDYGYTF. The chain couples TRBV5-5 to TRBJ1-2; 9 bases are a match to TRBD1. The CDR3 is made up of 15 amino acids. V shed 5 bases and J 3 bases; nucleotides not matched to a gene: 8. Germline V gene sequence: CDR1 SGHKS, CDR2 YYEKEE (reference sequence).

V is TRBV5-4 and J is TRBJ2-5; TRBD1 might be the D (7 bases). CDR1 is SGHNT, CDR2 YYREEE, per germline (reference sequence). The ends were cut back, 5 bases at V and 2 bases at J, with 13 bases in the middle. The CDR3 runs to 14 residues. The CDR3 here is CASSPGGIQETQYF. CDR3 in DNA: TGTGCCAGCAGTCCAGGGGGGATTCAAGAGACCCAGTACTTC. Based on the CDR3 plus reference TRBV5-4 and TRBJ2-5, the full variable domain is ETGVTQSPTHLIKTRGQQVTLRCSSQSGHNTVSWYQQALGQGPQFIFQYYREEENGRGNFPPRFSGLQFPNYSSELNVNALELDDSALYLCASSPGGIQETQYFGPGTRLLVL.

The chain combines TRBV29-1 with TRBJ1-3, with 7 bases identical to TRBD1. CDR3 length equals 15 residues. V gave up 4 bases and J gave up 0 bases; unmatched junction bases: 6. The germline V gene has CDR1 SQVTM and CDR2 ANQGSEA. The CDR3 DNA follows: TGCAGCGTTGTCGGAGGACAGGACTCTGGAAACACCATATATTTT. Its translation: CSVVGGQDSGNTIYF.